The entry below describes one T cell receptor beta chain. The antigen is undetermined. The sample is drawn from a study of OX40 agonist ivuxolimab in advanced cancers. Study-level background: Patients with prior anti-PD-1, anti-PD-L1 or anti-CTLA-4 therapy were eligible; about 41% had some.

Profiling relied on immunoSEQ multiplex PCR, and the TCRdb table lists in-frame clones only, not all of them. The repertoire holds about 33,000 clones, with approximately 84% as singletons. General study points: Several nonresponders also turned out to have low normalized T-cell clonal expansion.

The CDR3 runs 11 residues. Germline CDR1 and CDR2: SEHNR and FQNEAQ (reference sequence). This clonotype was obtained from an adult with an advanced solid tumor such as melanoma, head and neck, liver or kidney cancer. The J gene is TRBJ2-5, the V gene TRBV7-9; no reliable D call. The DNA end favors TRBJ2-7, so the J call may be wrong. The sequences come from CD4+ or CD8+ T cells sorted from blood, collected in a trial of the OX40 agonist ivuxolimab. The CDR3 here is CASSLGAEQYF. DNA of the CDR3: TGTGCCAGCAGCTTAGGGGCCGAGCAGTACTTC.